This T cell receptor beta chain comes out of a study of blood T cell repertoires in COVID-19. Study context: Researchers got acute and convalescent COVID-19 samples from the United States, Italy and Spain.

There are 14 residues in the CDR3. The germline V and J ends were trimmed by 8 bases and 4 bases, with 17 bases remaining between them. Germline-derived CDR1 and CDR2 are SGHTA and FQGNSA. The table came from immunoSEQ multiplex PCR; TCRdb's copy has only in-frame clones and leaves some out. The sample contains roughly 69,000 clones, roughly 80% of which appear only once. The sample taken for sequencing was peripheral blood. The J gene is TRBJ2-5, the V gene TRBV7-2; possibly TRBD1 for D (7 bases). This sequence originates from a man aged 55 to 69 with COVID-19, enrolled during active disease. This chain's CDR3 is CASEAGGFRETQYF. The CDR3 DNA sequence: TGTGCCAGCGAGGCAGGGGGGTTTAGAGAGACCCAGTACTTC.